This T cell receptor (beta chain) came from a study of shared clonotypes between healthy human individuals. General observations from the study: Between four donors, naive CD4 clonotypes were shared at a level of about 5%.

Clones were sequenced by immunoSEQ multiplex PCR, and TCRdb holds only the in-frame ones, with some missing. The top ten clones hold 0.89% of a sample with about 1.1 million clones, approximately 80% of them seen once. Comment on this clone: Its antigen is not identified.

CDR3 size: 14 residues. Per the germline V gene, CDR1 is SGHAT and CDR2 is FQDESV (reference sequence). V was shortened by 0 bases and J by 5 bases, with 11 bases between the two germline ends. This chain joins TRBV11-1 and TRBJ2-7; D possibly corresponds to TRBD2 (5 bases). Source material: memory CD4+ T cells from PBMCs. Subset reported: CD45RA-negative fraction. This clonotype was obtained from a man aged 18 to 30 in good health. Some clones in this sample may be carry-over from other donors' samples. The CDR3 nucleotides read TGTGCCAGCAGCTTAGCGACGGGAAAACACGAGCAGTACTTC. Its translation is CASSLATGKHEQYF.